Here is one T cell receptor (beta chain) with its context. These data originate in a study of post-analysis software for immune sequencing data. cDNA libraries of TCR beta carried unique molecular identifiers. TCRdb fed the PCR reads into MiXCR, producing one record per CDR3 protein. The sample includes roughly 600,000 distinct CDR3 sequences, roughly 47% of them seen just once. The receptor comes from a girl aged 10 to 17 with multiple sclerosis. Sequencing was done on a sample of blood.

Here the CDR3 DNA reads TGCAGCGTTCGGGGGTTAGGTGGCTACACCTTC. This translates into CSVRGLGGYTF. The chain uses TRBV29-1 and TRBJ1-2; TRBD1 is a possible D gene (5 bases). With 5 bases removed from V and 7 bases from J, the gap between germline ends came to 11 bases. Germline CDR1 and CDR2: SQVTM and ANQGSEA. The CDR3 consists of 11 residues.